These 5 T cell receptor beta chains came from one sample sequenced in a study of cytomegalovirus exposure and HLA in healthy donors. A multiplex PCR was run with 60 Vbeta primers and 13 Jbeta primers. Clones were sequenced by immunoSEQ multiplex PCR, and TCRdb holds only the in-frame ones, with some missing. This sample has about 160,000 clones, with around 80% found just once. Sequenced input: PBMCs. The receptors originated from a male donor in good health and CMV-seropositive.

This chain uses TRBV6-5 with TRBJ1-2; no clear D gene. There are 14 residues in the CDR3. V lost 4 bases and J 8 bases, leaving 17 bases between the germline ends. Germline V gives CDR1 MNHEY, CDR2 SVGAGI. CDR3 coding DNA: TGTGCCAGCAGTTCCCAACGCGCCCGCAGGGGCTACACCTTC. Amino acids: CASSSQRARRGYTF.

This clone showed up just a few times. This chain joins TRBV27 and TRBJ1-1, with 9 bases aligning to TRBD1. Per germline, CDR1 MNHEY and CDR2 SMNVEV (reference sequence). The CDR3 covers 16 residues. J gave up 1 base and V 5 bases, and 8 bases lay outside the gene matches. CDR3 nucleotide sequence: TGTGCCAGCAGTCCGCCGGGACAGGGTTGGAACACTGAAGCTTTCTTT. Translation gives CASSPPGQGWNTEAFF.

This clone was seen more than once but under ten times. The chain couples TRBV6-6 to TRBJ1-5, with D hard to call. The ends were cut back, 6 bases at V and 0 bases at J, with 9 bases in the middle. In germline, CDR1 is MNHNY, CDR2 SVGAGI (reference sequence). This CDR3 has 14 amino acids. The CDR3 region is CASRHDTSNQPQHF. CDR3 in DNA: TGTGCCAGCAGACATGACACTAGCAATCAGCCCCAGCATTTT.

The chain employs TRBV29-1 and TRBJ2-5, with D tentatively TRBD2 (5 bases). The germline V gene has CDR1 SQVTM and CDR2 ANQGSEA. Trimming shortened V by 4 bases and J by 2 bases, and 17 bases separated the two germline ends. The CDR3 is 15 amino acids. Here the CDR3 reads CSVGGTSGKQETQYF. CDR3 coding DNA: TGCAGCGTTGGTGGAACTAGTGGGAAACAAGAGACCCAGTACTTC.

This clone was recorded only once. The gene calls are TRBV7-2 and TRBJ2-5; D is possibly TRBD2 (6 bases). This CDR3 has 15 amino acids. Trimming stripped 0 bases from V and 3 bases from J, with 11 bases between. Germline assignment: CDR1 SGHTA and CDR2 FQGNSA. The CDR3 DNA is TGTGCCAGCAGCTTAGCCTGGGCTAGCGAAGAGACCCAGTACTTC. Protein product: CASSLAWASEETQYF.